This T cell receptor beta chain was recovered during a study of PD-L1 blockade in urothelial cancer. In the study overall: Blood was evaluated 3 weeks (second dose) and 6 weeks after therapy began.

Regarding time point: peripheral blood 6 weeks after treatment start. Urothelial carcinoma, locally advanced or metastatic, affected the patients. Between 1 and 8 samples, pretreatment and on-treatment, were given by each patient. The authors spiked synthetic TCR analog templates into each PCR. Assay used: immunoSEQ multiplex PCR; TCRdb lists only in-frame clones, some missing. The profile shows around 48,000 clones, roughly 86% of them singletons. The V and J ends lost 4 bases and 5 bases, in that order; junction bases with no gene match: 3. Germline CDR1 reads GTSNPN; CDR2 reads SVGIG (reference sequence). The CDR3 has 12 residues.

The chain carries TRBV30 and TRBJ2-3; TRBD1 aligns across 7 bases. The specimen was PBMCs, collected around atezolizumab (anti-PD-L1) treatment. The TCR comes from a man aged 55 to 70 with urothelial cancer. The CDR3 region is CAWTSGGDTQYF. In DNA form, the CDR3 reads TGTGCCTGGACCTCAGGGGGAGATACGCAGTATTTT.